These 23 T cell receptor beta chains originate from one sample sequenced in a study of T cell clonotyping in hematopoietic cell transplantation (dated by TCRdb to the early 2020s). The sample's time point label, in plain terms: 100 days after allo-HCT. Library creation used the immunoSEQ multiplex PCR assay. TCRdb holds this immuneACCESS table with in-frame rearrangements only. Some clones are missing; in checked studies, unresolved V genes explain under half, and the rest has no known cause. In this sample the table shows approximately 11,000 clones, about 54% of which occur a single time. About an eighth of the sample comes from the top ten. Source: peripheral blood mononuclear cells, taken 100 days after allogeneic stem cell transplant. Every receptor here comes from a female patient in her 50s who had an allogeneic stem cell transplant from an unrelated donor, so the T cells may come from the graft donor. Some clones in this sample may be carry-over from other donors' samples.

The chain has TRBV29-1 and TRBJ2-2, with 8 bases matching TRBD1. Germline V gives CDR1 SQVTM, CDR2 ANQGSEA. The V gene end was trimmed by 5 bases and the J gene end by 6 bases; junction bases not matched to a gene: 23. The CDR3 consists of 19 residues. The CDR3 DNA reads as TGCAGCGTTACCGCGCGCCGTCCCAGGACAGGGAGCAACCCCGGGGAGCTGTTTTTT. Translating gives CSVTARRPRTGSNPGELFF.

This chain connects TRBV29-1 to TRBJ2-5; D is undetermined. CDR3 size: 13 residues. Germline values: CDR1 SQVTM, CDR2 ANQGSEA. Trimming pared 5 bases from V and 1 base from J, leaving 11 bases between. The CDR3 bases are TGCAGCGTTCAACAGACATTCCAAGAGACCCAGTACTTC. This codes for CSVQQTFQETQYF.

The genes are TRBV9 and TRBJ2-5, with D perhaps matching TRBD2 (6 bases). Trimming pared 0 bases from V and 5 bases from J, leaving 14 bases between. CDR3 length: 15 amino acids. CDR1 SGDLS and CDR2 YYNGEE come from the germline V gene. Here the CDR3 DNA reads TGTGCCAGCAGCGTAGAGGAGGGTCGGGCGGAGACCCAGTACTTC. Its protein is CASSVEEGRAETQYF.

This clone showed up just a few times. The rearrangement links TRBV4-1 to TRBJ2-7; TRBD2 agrees at 8 bases. This CDR3 region has 15 residues. Germline CDR1 is MGHRA and CDR2 is YSYEKL. The J segment lost 5 bases and the V segment lost 1 base, leaving 7 bases of the junction unmatched. Here the CDR3 reads CASSQGTGGLDEQYF. In nucleotides, the CDR3 is TGCGCCAGCAGCCAAGGGACGGGGGGGCTTGACGAGCAGTACTTC.

The chain combines TRBV5-8 with TRBJ1-1; 7 nucleotides agree with TRBD1. CDR3 size: 14 residues. Germline assignment: CDR1 SGHTS and CDR2 YDEGEE. Germline trimming cut 7 bases from V and 5 bases from J; bases unmatched to any gene: 11. The CDR3 DNA is TGTGCCAGCGCCAGGGGGGGAAGTCGGACTGAAGCTTTCTTT. It translates to CASARGGSRTEAFF.

This chain links TRBV6-5 with TRBJ2-5, with D perhaps matching TRBD2 (5 bases). Trimming stripped 4 bases from V and 5 bases from J, with 11 bases between. Germline assignment: CDR1 MNHEY and CDR2 SVGAGI. The CDR3 has 13 amino acids. The CDR3 region is CASSSLPGETQYF. The DNA of the CDR3 is TGTGCCAGCAGTTCCCTGCCGGGGGAGACCCAGTACTTC.

The J gene is TRBJ2-7, the V gene TRBV25-1, with D uncertain. The V end was cut by 2 bases, the J end by 1 base, with 9 bases between. In germline, CDR1 is MGHDK, CDR2 SYGVNS. The CDR3 contains 14 residues. In nucleotides, the CDR3 is TGTGCCAGCAGTGAAGGCGTTGGGTCCTACGAGCAGTACTTC. Residues: CASSEGVGSYEQYF.

This clone was detected a few times. The V call is TRBV27, the J call TRBJ2-3, with no clear D. Germline V lookup: CDR1 MNHEY, CDR2 SMNVEV (reference sequence). The CDR3 contains 13 residues. Trimming took off 5 bases at V and 1 base at J, with 7 bases between the two ends. DNA of the CDR3: TGTGCCAGCAGTCTAGGACGCACAGATACGCAGTATTTT. Amino acids: CASSLGRTDTQYF.

The sample holds a few counts of this clone. The chain uses TRBV13 and TRBJ1-2; tentative D call: TRBD1 (6 bases). Per germline, CDR1 PRHDT and CDR2 FYEKMQ (reference sequence). The CDR3 totals 13 residues. The V and J ends lost 6 bases and 6 bases respectively, with 14 bases between them. As DNA, the CDR3 is TGTGCCAGCAGTTACAGGGAGGTCGATGGCTACACCTTC. Encoded protein: CASSYREVDGYTF.

This clone has only a few counts. This rearrangement joins TRBV4-1 to TRBJ2-7; TRBD1 might be the D (6 bases). The CDR3 is made up of 14 amino acids. Germline CDR1 is MGHRA and CDR2 is YSYEKL. Trimming stripped 3 bases from V and 3 bases from J, with 12 bases between. The CDR3 protein is CASSHPDRVYEQYF. CDR3 nucleotides: TGCGCCAGCAGCCACCCGGACAGAGTCTACGAGCAGTACTTC.

This sequence joins TRBV30 and TRBJ2-7; D may be TRBD2 (5 bases). CDR1 is GTSNPN, CDR2 SVGIG, per germline (reference sequence). CDR3 length: 12 amino acids. Trimming pared 2 bases from V and 4 bases from J, leaving 9 bases between. CDR3 protein: CAWSYSGYEQYF. The CDR3 region has the DNA TGTGCCTGGAGTTATTCGGGGTACGAGCAGTACTTC.

The rearrangement joins TRBV14 to TRBJ1-2; 8 bases agree with TRBD1. Trimming cost V 2 bases and J 4 bases; bases outside gene matches: 3. Germline CDR1 is SGHDN and CDR2 is FVKESK. The CDR3 sequence is 14 residues long. The CDR3 bases are TGTGCCAGCAGCCAACTGGGACAGGTCTATGGCTACACCTTC. Translated, it gives CASSQLGQVYGYTF.

By frequency in the sample, this clone is medium-sized. This chain links TRBV30 with TRBJ1-5; 8 nucleotides match TRBD1. Trimming cost V 5 bases and J 2 bases; bases outside gene matches: 11. The CDR3 sequence is 16 residues long. Germline V gene sequence: CDR1 GTSNPN, CDR2 SVGIG (reference sequence). The CDR3 nucleotides are TGTGCCTGGCAACAATCGCAGGGGGCTGGCAATCAGCCCCAGCATTTT. It encodes CAWQQSQGAGNQPQHF.

V is TRBV4-2 and J is TRBJ2-3, with 10 bases matching TRBD2. The CDR3 has 18 amino acids. J was trimmed by 11 bases and V by 1 base; bases with no gene match: 18. Germline V gives CDR1 LGHNA, CDR2 YNFKEQ. The CDR3 DNA follows: TGTGCCAGCAGCCAAGTCGGAGGAGCGGGAGGGGGGTGGTTAGGGCAGTATTTT. Translating gives CASSQVGGAGGGWLGQYF.

This chain uses TRBV5-1 with TRBJ1-1, with D possibly TRBD1 on 5 matching bases. The CDR3 length is 15 residues. The germline V gene has CDR1 SGHRS and CDR2 YFSETQ. Trimming took 2 bases from V and 5 from J, leaving 16 bases between them. Here the CDR3 DNA reads TGCGCCAGCAGCTTCGGGATGGGGGACGGGACTGAAGCTTTCTTT. Its protein is CASSFGMGDGTEAFF.

The CDR3: CSVSLKREFRETQYF. The CDR3 nucleotides are TGCAGCGTCTCCTTGAAGAGGGAGTTCAGGGAGACCCAGTACTTC. V usage is TRBV29-1 and J usage is TRBJ2-5, with D perhaps matching TRBD2 (5 bases). V lost 6 bases to trimming and J lost 5 bases, with 22 bases between them. Germline V lookup: CDR1 SQVTM, CDR2 ANQGSEA. The length of the CDR3 is 15 residues. Together with reference TRBV29-1 and TRBJ2-5, the CDR3 gives the full variable domain: SAVISQKPSRDICQRGTSLTIQCQVDSQVTMMFWYRQQPGQSLTLIATANQGSEATYESGFVIDKFPISRPNLTFSTLTVSNMSPEDSSIYLCSVSLKREFRETQYFGPGTRLLVL.

This clone was seen a handful of times. The chain employs TRBV5-6 and TRBJ2-6; the D is unclear. Trimming shortened V by 1 base and J by 2 bases, and 4 bases separated the two germline ends. The CDR3 runs 14 residues. The germline V gene encodes CDR1 SGHDT and CDR2 YYEEEE. The CDR3 spells CASSLNAGANVLTF. The CDR3 region has the DNA TGTGCCAGCAGCTTGAACGCTGGGGCCAACGTCCTGACTTTC.

The CDR3 DNA follows: TGCAGTGCTAGAGATGAAGGGGAAGCTTTCTTT. Translated, it gives CSARDEGEAFF. V is TRBV20-1 and J is TRBJ1-1; D gene ambiguous. This CDR3 has 11 amino acids. The germline CDR1 and CDR2 sequences are DFQATT and SNEGSKA (reference sequence). Deletions cut 0 bases from V and 8 bases from J, with 7 bases between.

The gene calls are TRBV7-8 and TRBJ1-5, with no clear D. The V and J ends lost 5 bases and 11 bases respectively, with 10 bases between them. The CDR3 length is 11 residues. Germline V gene lookup returns CDR1 SGHVS and CDR2 FQNEAQ. The CDR3 loop is CASSAYGAQHF. CDR3 nucleotide sequence: TGTGCCAGCAGCGCGTACGGCGCCCAGCATTTT. Drawing the rest from reference TRBV7-8 and TRBJ1-5, the complete variable domain is GAGVSQSPRYKVAKRGQDVALRCDPISGHVSLFWYQQALGQGPEFLTYFQNEAQLDKSGLPSDRFFAERPEGSVSTLKIQRTQQEDSAVYLCASSAYGAQHFGDGTRLSIL.

The chain couples TRBV30 to TRBJ1-1; D remains ambiguous. Germline V lookup: CDR1 GTSNPN, CDR2 SVGIG (reference sequence). The CDR3 is 11 amino acids. Deletions cut 0 bases from V and 4 bases from J, with 3 bases between. Written as DNA, the CDR3 is TGTGCCTGGAGTGTACTCACTGAAGCTTTCTTT. It yields the protein CAWSVLTEAFF.

This clone was counted a few times. The J gene is TRBJ2-3, the V gene TRBV4-2, with TRBD2 matching over 10 bases. The CDR3 has 18 residues. Trimming at V came to 0 bases and at J to 4 bases, leaving 10 bases not matched to a gene. Germline values: CDR1 LGHNA, CDR2 YNFKEQ. The CDR3 loop reads CASSQESPASGSSDTQYF. In DNA, the CDR3 is TGTGCCAGCAGCCAAGAATCGCCGGCTAGCGGGAGCTCAGATACGCAGTATTTT.

This clone was counted only a few times. The CDR3 sequence is CAWSPRPNTQYF. As DNA, the CDR3 is TGTGCCTGGAGTCCTCGTCCAAATACGCAGTATTTT. This sequence joins TRBV30 and TRBJ2-3; D call uncertain. The CDR3 is 12 residues long. V was clipped by 2 bases and J by 7 bases, with 10 bases between them. Germline CDR1 GTSNPN, CDR2 SVGIG (reference sequence).

Turning to this clone: Other DNA sequences in the sample encode the same CDR3. This chain joins TRBV30 and TRBJ1-3, with D unresolved. Trimming shortened V by 1 base and J by 5 bases, and 3 bases separated the two germline ends. CDR3 length: 11 amino acids. Per the germline V gene, CDR1 is GTSNPN and CDR2 is SVGIG (reference sequence). CDR3 region: CAWSDRNTIYF. CDR3 in DNA: TGTGCCTGGAGTGATAGAAACACCATATATTTT.